This T cell receptor beta chain derives from a study of vaccination and CD4 T cells after COVID-19. V gave up 2 bases and J gave up 0 bases, with 16 bases separating them. This CDR3 is 16 amino acids long. The germline CDR1 and CDR2 sequences are GTSNPN and SVGIG (reference sequence). Treatment indicated: approximately 11-day PBMC culture with coronavirus spike peptide pools or control peptides (ViraFEST assay). This clonotype is categorized as medium-sized (0.01 to 0.1%). The antigen remains undetermined. Sequenced with the Oncomine TCR Beta short-read assay was DNA taken from cultured CD4+ T cells. From the PCR reads, TCRdb called clonotypes with MiXCR, one entry per CDR3 protein. The sample holds about 14,000 distinct CDR3 sequences; 25% to 30% are singletons and the top ten take roughly 19%.

The material sequenced was CD4+ T cells from blood, cultured in vitro, taken before SARS-CoV-2 vaccination. The sequence derives from a human donor who received a COVID-19 vaccine. This chain connects TRBV30 to TRBJ1-2; D uncertain. CDR3 DNA sequence: TGTGCCTGGAGTTTCGACTCCACCGACGCTAACTATGGCTACACCTTC. Protein product: CAWSFDSTDANYGYTF.